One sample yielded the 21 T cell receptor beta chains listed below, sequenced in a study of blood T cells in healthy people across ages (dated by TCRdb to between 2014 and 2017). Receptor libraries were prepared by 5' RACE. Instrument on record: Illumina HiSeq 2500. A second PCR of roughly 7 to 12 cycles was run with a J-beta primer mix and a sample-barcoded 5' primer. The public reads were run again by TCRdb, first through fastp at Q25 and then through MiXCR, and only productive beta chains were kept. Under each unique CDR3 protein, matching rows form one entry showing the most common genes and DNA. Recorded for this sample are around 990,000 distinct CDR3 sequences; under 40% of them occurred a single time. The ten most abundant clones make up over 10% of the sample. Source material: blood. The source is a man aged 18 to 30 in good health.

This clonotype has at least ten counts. For the CDR3, the DNA is TGTGCCAGCAGTTACGGGGTCAACTATGGCTACACCTTC. The encoded protein is CASSYGVNYGYTF. The J gene is TRBJ1-2, the V gene TRBV6-5; D not resolved. This CDR3 region has 13 residues. Germline V gene sequence: CDR1 MNHEY, CDR2 SVGAGI. V was cut by 2 bases and J by 2 bases, with 6 bases left in between.

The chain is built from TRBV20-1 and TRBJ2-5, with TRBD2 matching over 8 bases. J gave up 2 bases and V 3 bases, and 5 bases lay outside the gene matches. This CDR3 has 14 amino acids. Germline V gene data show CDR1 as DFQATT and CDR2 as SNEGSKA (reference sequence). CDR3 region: CSASIPGGQETQYF. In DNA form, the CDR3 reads TGCAGTGCTAGTATACCGGGGGGGCAAGAGACCCAGTACTTC.

The CDR3 DNA follows: TGTGCCAGCAGGAGCGAGGGGAGGGCATACAATGAGCAGTTCTTC. Its translation is CASRSEGRAYNEQFF. The chain employs TRBV12-3 or TRBV12-4 and TRBJ2-1; 7 bases line up with TRBD2. V was pared by 6 bases and J by 4 bases, with 9 bases of the junction left unmatched. The CDR3 is made up of 15 amino acids.

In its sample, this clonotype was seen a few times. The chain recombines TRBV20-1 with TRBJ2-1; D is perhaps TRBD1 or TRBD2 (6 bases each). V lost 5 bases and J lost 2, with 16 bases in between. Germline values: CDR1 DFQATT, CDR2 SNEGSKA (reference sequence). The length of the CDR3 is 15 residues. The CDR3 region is CSALTQGLTYNEQFF. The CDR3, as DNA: TGCAGTGCTCTGACACAGGGACTTACCTACAATGAGCAGTTCTTC.

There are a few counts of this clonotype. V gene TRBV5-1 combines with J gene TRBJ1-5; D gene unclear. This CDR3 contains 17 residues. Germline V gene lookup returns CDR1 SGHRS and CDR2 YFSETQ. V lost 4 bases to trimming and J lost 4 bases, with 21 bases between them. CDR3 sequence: CASSNKQATWRNQPQHF. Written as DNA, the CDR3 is TGCGCCAGCAGCAACAAGCAGGCAACGTGGAGGAATCAGCCCCAGCATTTT. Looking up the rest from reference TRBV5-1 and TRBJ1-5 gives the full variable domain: KAGVTQTPRYLIKTRGQQVTLSCSPISGHRSVSWYQQTPGQGLQFLFEYFSETQRNKGNFPGRFSGRQFSNSRSEMNVSTLELGDSALYLCASSNKQATWRNQPQHFGDGTRLSIL.

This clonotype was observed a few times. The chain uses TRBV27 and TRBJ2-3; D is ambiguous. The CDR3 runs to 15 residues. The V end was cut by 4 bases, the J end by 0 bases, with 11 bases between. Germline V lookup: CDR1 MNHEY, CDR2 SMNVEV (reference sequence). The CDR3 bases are TGTGCCAGCAGTTGGGGTTTTTTGAGCACAGATACGCAGTATTTT. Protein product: CASSWGFLSTDTQYF.

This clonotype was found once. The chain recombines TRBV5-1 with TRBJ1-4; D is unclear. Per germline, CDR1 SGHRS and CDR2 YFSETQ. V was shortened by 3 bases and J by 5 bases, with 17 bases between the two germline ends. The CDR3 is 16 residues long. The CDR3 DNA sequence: TGCGCCAGCAGCTCGCACCCCGGAGAGACAAATGAAAAACTGTTTTTT. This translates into CASSSHPGETNEKLFF.

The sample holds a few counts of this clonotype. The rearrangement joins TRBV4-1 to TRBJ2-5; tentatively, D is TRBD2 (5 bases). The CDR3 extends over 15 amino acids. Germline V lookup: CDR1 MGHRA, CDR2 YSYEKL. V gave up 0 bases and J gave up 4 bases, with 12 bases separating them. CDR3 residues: CASSQDEGPRETQYF. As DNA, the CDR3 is TGCGCCAGCAGCCAAGATGAGGGCCCCAGAGAGACCCAGTACTTC.

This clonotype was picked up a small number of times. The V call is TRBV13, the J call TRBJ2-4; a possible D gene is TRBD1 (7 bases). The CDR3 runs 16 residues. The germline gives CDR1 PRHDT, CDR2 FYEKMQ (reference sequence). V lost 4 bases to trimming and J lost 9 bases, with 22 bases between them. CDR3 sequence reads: CASSYRSGQVEGIQYF. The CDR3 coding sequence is TGTGCCAGCAGCTATCGTTCCGGACAGGTGGAGGGCATTCAGTACTTC.

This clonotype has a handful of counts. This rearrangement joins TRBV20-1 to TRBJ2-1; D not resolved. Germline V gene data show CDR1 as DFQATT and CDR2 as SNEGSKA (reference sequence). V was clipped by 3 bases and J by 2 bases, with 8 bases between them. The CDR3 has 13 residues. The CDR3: CSARRPTYNEQFF. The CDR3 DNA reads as TGCAGTGCTAGGCGCCCGACCTACAATGAGCAGTTCTTC.

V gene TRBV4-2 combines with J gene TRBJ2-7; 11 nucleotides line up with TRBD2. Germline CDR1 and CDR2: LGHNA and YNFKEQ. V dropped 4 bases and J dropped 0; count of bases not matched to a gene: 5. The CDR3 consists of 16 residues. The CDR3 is CASSLGLADSSYEQYF. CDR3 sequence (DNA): TGTGCCAGCAGCCTGGGACTAGCGGATAGCTCCTACGAGCAGTACTTC.

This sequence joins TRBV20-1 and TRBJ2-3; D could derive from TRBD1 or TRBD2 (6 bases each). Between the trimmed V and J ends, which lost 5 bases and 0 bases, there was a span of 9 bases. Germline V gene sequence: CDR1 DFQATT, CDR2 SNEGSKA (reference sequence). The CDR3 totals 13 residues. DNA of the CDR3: TGCAGTGCTCCCGGGGGCAGCACAGATACGCAGTATTTT. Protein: CSAPGGSTDTQYF.

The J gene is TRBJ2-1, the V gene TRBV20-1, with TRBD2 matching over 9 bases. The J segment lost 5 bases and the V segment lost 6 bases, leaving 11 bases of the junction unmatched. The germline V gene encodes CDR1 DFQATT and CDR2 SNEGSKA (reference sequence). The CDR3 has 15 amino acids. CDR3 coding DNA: TGCAGTGCCCATATCCAGAGCGGGGGGAACAATGAGCAGTTCTTC. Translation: CSAHIQSGGNNEQFF.

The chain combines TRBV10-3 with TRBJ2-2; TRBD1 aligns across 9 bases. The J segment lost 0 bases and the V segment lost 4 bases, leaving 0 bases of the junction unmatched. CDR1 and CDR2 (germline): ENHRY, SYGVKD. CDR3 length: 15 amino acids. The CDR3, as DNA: TGTGCCATCAGTGGGGACAGGGCGAACACCGGGGAGCTGTTTTTT. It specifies CAISGDRANTGELFF.

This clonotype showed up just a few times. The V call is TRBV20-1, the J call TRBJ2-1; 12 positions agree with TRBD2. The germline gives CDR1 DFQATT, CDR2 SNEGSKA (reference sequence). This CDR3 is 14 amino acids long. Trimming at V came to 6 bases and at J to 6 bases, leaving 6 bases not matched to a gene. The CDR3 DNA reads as TGCAGTGCAACACTAGCGGGGGGAATCAATGAGCAGTTCTTC. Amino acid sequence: CSATLAGGINEQFF.

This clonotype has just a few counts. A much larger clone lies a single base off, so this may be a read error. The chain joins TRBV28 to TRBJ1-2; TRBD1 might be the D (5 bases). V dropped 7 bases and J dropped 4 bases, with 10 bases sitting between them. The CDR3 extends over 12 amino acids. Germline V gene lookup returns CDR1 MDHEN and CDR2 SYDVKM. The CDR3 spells CASMGDSYGYTF. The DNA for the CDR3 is TGTGCCAGCATGGGGGACTCCTATGGCTACACCTTC.

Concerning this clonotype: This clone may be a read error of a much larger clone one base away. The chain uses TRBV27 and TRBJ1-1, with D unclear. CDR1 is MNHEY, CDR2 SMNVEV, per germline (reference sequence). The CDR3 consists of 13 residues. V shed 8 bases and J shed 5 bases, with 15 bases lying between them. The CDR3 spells CASRTEIGTEAFF. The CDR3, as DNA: TGTGCCAGCCGTACGGAGATCGGAACTGAAGCTTTCTTT.

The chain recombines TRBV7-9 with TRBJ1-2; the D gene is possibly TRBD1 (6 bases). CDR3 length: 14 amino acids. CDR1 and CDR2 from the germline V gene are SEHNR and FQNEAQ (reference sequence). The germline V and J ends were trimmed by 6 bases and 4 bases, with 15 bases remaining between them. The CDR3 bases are TGTGCCAGCAGTTTCGACAGGTCCTTCTATGGCTACACCTTC. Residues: CASSFDRSFYGYTF. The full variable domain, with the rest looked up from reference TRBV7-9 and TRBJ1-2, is DTGVSQNPRHKITKRGQNVTFRCDPISEHNRLYWYRQTLGQGPEFLTYFQNEAQLEKSRLLSDRFSAERPKGSFSTLEIQRTEQGDSAMYLCASSFDRSFYGYTFGSGTRLTVV.

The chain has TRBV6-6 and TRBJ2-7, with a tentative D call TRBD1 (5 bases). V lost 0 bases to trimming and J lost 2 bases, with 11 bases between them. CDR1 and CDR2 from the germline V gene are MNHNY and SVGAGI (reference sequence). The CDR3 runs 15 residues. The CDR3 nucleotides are TGTGCCAGCAGTTACTCGACAGTACGCGCCTACGAGCAGTACTTC. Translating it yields CASSYSTVRAYEQYF.

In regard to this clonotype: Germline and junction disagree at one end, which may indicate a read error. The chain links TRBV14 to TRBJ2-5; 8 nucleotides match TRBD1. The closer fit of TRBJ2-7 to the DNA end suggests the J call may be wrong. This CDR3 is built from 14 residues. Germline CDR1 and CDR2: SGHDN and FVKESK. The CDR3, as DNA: TGTGCCGGCAGCCACCTCAGGGGGCACCACGAGCAGTACTTC. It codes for CAGSHLRGHHEQYF.

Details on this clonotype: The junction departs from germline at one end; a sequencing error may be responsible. In DNA form, the CDR3 reads TGCTGTGCTAGACAGACCTATGGCTACACCTTC. Translating gives CCARQTYGYTF. The gene calls are TRBV20-1 and TRBJ1-2; weak D call: TRBD1 (5 bases). There are 11 residues in the CDR3. Germline V CDR1 and CDR2: DFQATT, SNEGSKA (reference sequence).